What follows are 18 T cell receptor beta chains derived from one specimen sequenced in a study of persistence of HIV-infected CD4 T cells. Stimulation used 10 ug/mL lysate from CMV-infected fibroblasts. Sorted nonresponding memory CD4+ T cells were CD40L-negative, CD69-negative, CD45RO-high. No cognate antigen is known for these TCRs. Sequencing used immunoSEQ version 4 in survey mode. Some clones are missing from TCRdb's copy, which holds only in-frame ones; the method was immunoSEQ multiplex PCR. Of roughly 32,000 clones in the sample, roughly 82% were seen once. The starting material was CD4+ T cells sorted from PBMCs after approximately 20-hour stimulation, obtained from a patient who received antiretroviral therapy. The receptors derive from an adult man with HIV who was CMV-seropositive.

This clone came up once. The chain has TRBV9 and TRBJ1-5; TRBD1 might be the D (5 bases). Germline V gene sequence: CDR1 SGDLS, CDR2 YYNGEE. The V end was cut by 4 bases, the J end by 9 bases, with 14 bases between. This CDR3 is 13 amino acids long. CDR3 nucleotides: TGTGCCAGCAGCCTTGACACCGGGGGGCCCCAGCATTTT. Translated, it gives CASSLDTGGPQHF.

This clone was observed a single time. The chain combines TRBV7-8 with TRBJ2-3; D unclear. The CDR3 loop spans 14 amino acids. CDR1 is SGHVS, CDR2 FQNEAQ, per germline. The germline V and J ends were trimmed by 3 bases and 0 bases, with 7 bases remaining between them. This chain's CDR3 is CASSFELSTDTQYF. The CDR3 DNA reads TGTGCCAGCAGCTTTGAACTTAGCACAGATACGCAGTATTTT.

Only one count was recorded for this clone. The rearrangement uses TRBV10-3 and TRBJ2-2; no clear D gene. V lost 0 bases and J 0 bases, leaving 5 bases between the germline ends. The CDR3 consists of 15 residues. Germline CDR1 is ENHRY and CDR2 is SYGVKD. CDR3 in DNA: TGTGCCATCAGTGAGTCTGGGCCGAACACCGGGGAGCTGTTTTTT. The encoded protein is CAISESGPNTGELFF.

The chain uses TRBV5-1 and TRBJ2-2; TRBD2 aligns across 10 bases. V shed 2 bases, J shed 6 bases, and the junction held 7 bases outside the gene matches. The CDR3 contains 16 residues. Germline CDR1 is SGHRS and CDR2 is YFSETQ. The CDR3 nucleotides are TGCGCCAGCAGCTTTAGCGGGGGGACTACCTCCGGGGAGCTGTTTTTT. The encoded protein is CASSFSGGTTSGELFF.

The V call is TRBV25-1, the J call TRBJ1-1; no firm D call. Trimming removed 7 bases at V and 1 base at J, with 10 bases between. Germline CDR1 MGHDK, CDR2 SYGVNS. The CDR3 loop spans 13 amino acids. The CDR3 is CASTRTANTEAFF. The CDR3 DNA follows: TGTGCCAGCACGCGGACTGCGAACACTGAAGCTTTCTTT.

V usage is TRBV30 and J usage is TRBJ2-2; the D gene is possibly TRBD1 (6 bases). CDR1 is GTSNPN and CDR2 is SVGIG in the germline V gene (reference sequence). The CDR3 sequence is 14 residues long. The V and J ends lost 0 bases and 6 bases respectively, with 11 bases between them. The CDR3 sequence is CAWSVLGGAGELFF. The CDR3 nucleotides read TGTGCCTGGAGTGTCCTAGGGGGTGCCGGGGAGCTGTTTTTT.

This chain links TRBV7-8 with TRBJ1-3, with 7 bases that match TRBD1. The CDR3 length is 14 residues. Germline V lookup: CDR1 SGHVS, CDR2 FQNEAQ. With 5 bases clipped from V and 1 base from J, the junction kept 2 bases outside the gene matches. For the CDR3, the DNA is TGTGCCAGCAGCCAGACAGGGTCTGGAAACACCATATATTTT. Its protein is CASSQTGSGNTIYF. Complete variable domain (other parts from reference TRBV7-8 and TRBJ1-3): GAGVSQSPRYKVAKRGQDVALRCDPISGHVSLFWYQQALGQGPEFLTYFQNEAQLDKSGLPSDRFFAERPEGSVSTLKIQRTQQEDSAVYLCASSQTGSGNTIYFGEGSWLTVV.

This clone has just a few counts. The V and J genes are TRBV7-6 and TRBJ1-2; 8 nucleotides agree with TRBD1. This CDR3 has 14 amino acids. Germline CDR1 is SGHVS and CDR2 is FNYEAQ. With 1 base clipped from V and 8 bases from J, the junction kept 6 bases outside the gene matches. The CDR3: CASSLDRGGSGYTF. The CDR3, as DNA: TGTGCCAGCAGCTTAGACAGGGGGGGTTCGGGCTACACCTTC.

The CDR3 spells CSAGAPPTTQYF. The DNA of the CDR3 is TGCAGCGCGGGGGCCCCCCCCACAACGCAGTATTTT. The chain carries TRBV29-1 and TRBJ2-3; D is perhaps TRBD1 or TRBD2 (6 bases each). This CDR3 region has 12 residues. Trimming pared 7 bases from V and 9 bases from J, leaving 17 bases between. Germline V gene data show CDR1 as SQVTM and CDR2 as ANQGSEA.

The chain recombines TRBV5-5 with TRBJ2-1; D not resolved. This CDR3 region has 14 residues. Germline assignment: CDR1 SGHKS and CDR2 YYEKEE (reference sequence). V lost 4 bases, J lost 0 bases, and 8 bases lay in between. CDR3 sequence: CASSERSSYNEQFF. The DNA for the CDR3 is TGTGCCAGCAGCGAGCGAAGCTCCTACAATGAGCAGTTCTTC.

The chain joins TRBV27 to TRBJ1-2; D gene uncertain. V dropped 2 bases and J dropped 0 bases, with 13 bases sitting between them. Germline values: CDR1 MNHEY, CDR2 SMNVEV (reference sequence). The CDR3 loop spans 16 amino acids. CDR3: CASSLVGQRANYGYTF. The CDR3 DNA reads as TGTGCCAGCAGTTTAGTGGGCCAGAGAGCTAACTATGGCTACACCTTC.

The CDR3 loop reads CASSSDGTGSNEQFF. The DNA for the CDR3 is TGCGCCAGCAGCTCGGACGGGACAGGGTCCAATGAGCAGTTCTTC. The rearrangement uses TRBV5-1 and TRBJ2-1, with 9 positions matching TRBD1. CDR1 SGHRS and CDR2 YFSETQ come from the germline V gene. CDR3 size: 15 residues. J was trimmed by 6 bases and V by 3 bases; bases with no gene match: 7.

This clone has only a few counts. The chain links TRBV9 to TRBJ1-1; D call uncertain. Per the germline V gene, CDR1 is SGDLS and CDR2 is YYNGEE. The CDR3 has 14 amino acids. Trimming shortened V by 7 bases and J by 0 bases, and 13 bases separated the two germline ends. The CDR3: CASGKTGMNTEAFF. The CDR3 DNA sequence: TGTGCCAGCGGAAAAACGGGCATGAACACTGAAGCTTTCTTT.

The chain joins TRBV24-1 to TRBJ1-2; TRBD1 matches 7 bases. Germline CDR1 and CDR2: KGHDR and SFDVKD. The V segment lost 4 bases and the J segment 8 bases; nucleotides outside the gene matches: 6. The CDR3 is made up of 13 amino acids. The CDR3 here is CATSEHHRGGYTF. The CDR3 DNA follows: TGTGCCACCAGTGAACATCACAGGGGAGGCTACACCTTC.

The chain recombines TRBV20-1 with TRBJ1-1; no clear D gene. The CDR3 totals 11 residues. Trimming pared 6 bases from V and 1 base from J, leaving 6 bases between. Per the germline V gene, CDR1 is DFQATT and CDR2 is SNEGSKA (reference sequence). CDR3 nucleotide sequence: TGCAGTGCCGGACCGAACACTGAAGCTTTCTTT. As protein: CSAGPNTEAFF.

V usage is TRBV5-1 and J usage is TRBJ2-3; perhaps TRBD2 as D (6 bases). Germline loops: CDR1 SGHRS, CDR2 YFSETQ. This CDR3 comprises 16 residues. Trimming took off 4 bases at V and 3 bases at J, with 18 bases between the two ends. CDR3 bases: TGCGCCAGCAGCCCAGCGGCGGGGTTCGGGACAGATACGCAGTATTTT. This sequence encodes CASSPAAGFGTDTQYF.

This chain joins TRBV5-1 and TRBJ2-1; D not resolved. Germline lookup yields CDR1 SGHRS and CDR2 YFSETQ. V was trimmed by 5 bases and J by 0 bases, leaving 12 bases between them. The CDR3 is made up of 15 amino acids. The CDR3, as DNA: TGCGCCAGCAGTTTAGCCCGGAGCTCCTACAATGAGCAGTTCTTC. Its protein is CASSLARSSYNEQFF.

This rearrangement joins TRBV18 to TRBJ1-2; 8 bases match TRBD1. Trimming cost V 5 bases and J 1 base; bases outside gene matches: 3. This CDR3 contains 14 residues. From germline, CDR1 is KGHSH and CDR2 LQKENI. The CDR3, as DNA: TGTGCCAGCTCAGACAGGGGTATTAACTATGGCTACACCTTC. Residues: CASSDRGINYGYTF.